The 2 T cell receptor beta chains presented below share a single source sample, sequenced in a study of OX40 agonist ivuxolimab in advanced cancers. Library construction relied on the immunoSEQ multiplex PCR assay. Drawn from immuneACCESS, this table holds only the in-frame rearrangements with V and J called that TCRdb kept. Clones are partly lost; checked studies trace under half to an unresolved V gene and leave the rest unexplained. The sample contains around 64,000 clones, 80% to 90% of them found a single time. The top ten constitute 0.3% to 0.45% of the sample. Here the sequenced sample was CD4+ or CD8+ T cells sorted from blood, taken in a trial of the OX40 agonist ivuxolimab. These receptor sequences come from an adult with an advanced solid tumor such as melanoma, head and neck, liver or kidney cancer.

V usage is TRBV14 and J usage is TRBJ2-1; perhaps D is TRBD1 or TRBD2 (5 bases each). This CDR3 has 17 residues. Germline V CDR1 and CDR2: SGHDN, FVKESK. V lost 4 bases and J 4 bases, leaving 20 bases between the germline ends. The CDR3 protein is CASSPPLFRGPYNEQFF. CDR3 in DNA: TGTGCCAGCAGCCCCCCGTTGTTTAGGGGACCTTACAATGAGCAGTTCTTC. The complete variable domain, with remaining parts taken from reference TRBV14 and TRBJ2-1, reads EAGVTQFPSHSVIEKGQTVTLRCDPISGHDNLYWYRRVMGKEIKFLLHFVKESKQDESGMPNNRFLAERTGGTYSTLKVQPAELEDSGVYFCASSPPLFRGPYNEQFFGPGTRLTVL.

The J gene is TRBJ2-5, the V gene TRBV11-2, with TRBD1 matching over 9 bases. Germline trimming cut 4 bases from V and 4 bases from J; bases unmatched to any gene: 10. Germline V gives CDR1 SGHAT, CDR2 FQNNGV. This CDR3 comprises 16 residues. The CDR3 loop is CASSSGYRGRLETQYF. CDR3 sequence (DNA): TGTGCCAGCAGCTCGGGGTACAGGGGGCGGTTAGAGACCCAGTACTTC.